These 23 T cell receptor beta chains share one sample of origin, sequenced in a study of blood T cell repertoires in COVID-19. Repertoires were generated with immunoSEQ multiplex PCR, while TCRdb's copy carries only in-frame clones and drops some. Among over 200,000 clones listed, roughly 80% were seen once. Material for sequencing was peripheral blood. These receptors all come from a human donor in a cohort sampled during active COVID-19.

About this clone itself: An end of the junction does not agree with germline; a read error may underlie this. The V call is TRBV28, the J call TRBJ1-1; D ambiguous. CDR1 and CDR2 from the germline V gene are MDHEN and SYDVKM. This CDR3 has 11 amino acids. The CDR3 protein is CASSLTTAAFF. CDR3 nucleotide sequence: TGTGCCAGCAGTTTGACGACTGCAGCTTTCTTT. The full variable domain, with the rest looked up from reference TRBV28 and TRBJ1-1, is DVKVTQSSRYLVKRTGEKVFLECVQDMDHENMFWYRQDPGLGLRLIYFSYDVKMKEKGDIPEGYSVSREKKERFSLILESASTNQTSMYLCASSLTTAAFFGQGTRLTVV.

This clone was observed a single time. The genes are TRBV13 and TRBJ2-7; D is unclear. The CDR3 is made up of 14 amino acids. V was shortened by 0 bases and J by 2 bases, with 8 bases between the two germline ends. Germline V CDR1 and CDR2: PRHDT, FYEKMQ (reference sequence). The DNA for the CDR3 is TGTGCCAGCAGCTTAGGACTTTCCGCCTACGAGCAGTACTTC. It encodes CASSLGLSAYEQYF.

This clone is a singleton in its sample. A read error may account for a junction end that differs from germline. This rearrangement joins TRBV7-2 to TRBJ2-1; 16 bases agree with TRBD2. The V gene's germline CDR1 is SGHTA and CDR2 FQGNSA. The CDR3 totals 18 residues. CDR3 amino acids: CVSSSGTSGRDPYNEQFF. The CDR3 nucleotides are TGTGTCAGCAGCTCCGGGACTAGCGGGAGGGACCCCTACAATGAGCAGTTCTTC.

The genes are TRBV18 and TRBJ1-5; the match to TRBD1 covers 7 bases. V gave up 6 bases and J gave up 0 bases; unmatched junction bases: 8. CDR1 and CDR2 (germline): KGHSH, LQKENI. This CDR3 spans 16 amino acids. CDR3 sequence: CASSPRQGLSNQPQHF. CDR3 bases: TGTGCCAGCTCGCCCAGACAGGGCCTTAGCAATCAGCCCCAGCATTTT. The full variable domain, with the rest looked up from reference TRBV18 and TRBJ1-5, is NAGVMQNPRHLVRRRGQEARLRCSPMKGHSHVYWYRQLPEEGLKFMVYLQKENIIDESGMPKERFSAEFPKEGPSILRIQQVVRGDSAAYFCASSPRQGLSNQPQHFGDGTRLSIL.

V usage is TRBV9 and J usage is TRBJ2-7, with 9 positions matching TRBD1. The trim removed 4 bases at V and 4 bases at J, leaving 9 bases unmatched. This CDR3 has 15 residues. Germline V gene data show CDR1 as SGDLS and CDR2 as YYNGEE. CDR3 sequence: CASSLEGQGTYEQYF. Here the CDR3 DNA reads TGTGCCAGCAGCCTAGAAGGACAGGGGACATACGAGCAGTACTTC.

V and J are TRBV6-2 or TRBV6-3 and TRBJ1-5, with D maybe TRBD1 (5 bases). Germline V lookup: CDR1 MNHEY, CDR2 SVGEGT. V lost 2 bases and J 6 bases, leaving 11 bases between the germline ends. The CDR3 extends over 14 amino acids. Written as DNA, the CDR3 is TGTGCCAGCAGTTACAATTGGGGCGGTCAGCCCCAGCATTTT. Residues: CASSYNWGGQPQHF.

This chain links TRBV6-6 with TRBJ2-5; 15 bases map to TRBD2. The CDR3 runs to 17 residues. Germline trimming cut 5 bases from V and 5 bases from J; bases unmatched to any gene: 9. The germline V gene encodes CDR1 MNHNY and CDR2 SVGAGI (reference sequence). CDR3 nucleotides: TGTGCCAGCAGTCGAGGACTAGCGGGAGGGCCGGGTGAGACCCAGTACTTC. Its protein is CASSRGLAGGPGETQYF.

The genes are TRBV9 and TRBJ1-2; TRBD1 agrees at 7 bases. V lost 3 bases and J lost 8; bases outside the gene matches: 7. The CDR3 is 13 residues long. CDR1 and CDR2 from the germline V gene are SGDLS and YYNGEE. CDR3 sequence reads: CASSAGQEWGYTF. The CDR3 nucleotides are TGTGCCAGCAGCGCCGGACAGGAGTGGGGCTACACCTTC.

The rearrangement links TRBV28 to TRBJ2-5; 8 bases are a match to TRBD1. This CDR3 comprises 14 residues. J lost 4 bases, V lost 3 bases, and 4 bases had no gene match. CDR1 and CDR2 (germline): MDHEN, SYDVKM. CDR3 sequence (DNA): TGTGCCAGCAGTTTTGGACAGGGTGGAGAGACCCAGTACTTC. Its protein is CASSFGQGGETQYF. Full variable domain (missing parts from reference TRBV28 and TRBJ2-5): DVKVTQSSRYLVKRTGEKVFLECVQDMDHENMFWYRQDPGLGLRLIYFSYDVKMKEKGDIPEGYSVSREKKERFSLILESASTNQTSMYLCASSFGQGGETQYFGPGTRLLVL.

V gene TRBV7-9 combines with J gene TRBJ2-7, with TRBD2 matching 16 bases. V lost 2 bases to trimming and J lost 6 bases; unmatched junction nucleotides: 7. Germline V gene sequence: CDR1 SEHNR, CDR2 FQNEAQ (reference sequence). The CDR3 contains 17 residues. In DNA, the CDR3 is TGTGCCAGCAGCTTATTAGCGGGGACTAGCGGGAGGGCCGAGCAGTACTTC. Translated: CASSLLAGTSGRAEQYF.

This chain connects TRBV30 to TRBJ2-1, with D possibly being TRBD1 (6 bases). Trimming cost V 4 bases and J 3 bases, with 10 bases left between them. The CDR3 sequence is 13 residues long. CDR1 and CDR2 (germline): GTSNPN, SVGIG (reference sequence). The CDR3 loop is CAWTRTVYNEQFF. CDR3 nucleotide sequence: TGTGCCTGGACTCGGACAGTCTACAATGAGCAGTTCTTC. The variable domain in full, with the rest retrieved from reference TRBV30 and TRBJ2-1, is SQTIHQWPATLVQPVGSPLSLECTVEGTSNPNLYWYRQAAGRGLQLLFYSVGIGQISSEVPQNLSASRPQDRQFILSSKKLLLSDSGFYLCAWTRTVYNEQFFGPGTRLTVL.

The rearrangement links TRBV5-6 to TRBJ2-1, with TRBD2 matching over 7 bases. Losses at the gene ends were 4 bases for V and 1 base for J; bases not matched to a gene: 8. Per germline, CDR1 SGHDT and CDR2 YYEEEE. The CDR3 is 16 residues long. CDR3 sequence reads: CASSPLASFSYNEQFF. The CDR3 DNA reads TGTGCCAGCAGCCCACTAGCGTCCTTTTCCTACAATGAGCAGTTCTTC.

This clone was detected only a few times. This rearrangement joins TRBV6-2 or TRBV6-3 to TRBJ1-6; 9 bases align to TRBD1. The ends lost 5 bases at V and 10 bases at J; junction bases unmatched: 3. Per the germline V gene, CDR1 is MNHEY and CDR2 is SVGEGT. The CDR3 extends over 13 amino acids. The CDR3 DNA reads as TGTGCCAGCAGTGGGACAGGGAACTCACCCCTCCACTTT. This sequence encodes CASSGTGNSPLHF.

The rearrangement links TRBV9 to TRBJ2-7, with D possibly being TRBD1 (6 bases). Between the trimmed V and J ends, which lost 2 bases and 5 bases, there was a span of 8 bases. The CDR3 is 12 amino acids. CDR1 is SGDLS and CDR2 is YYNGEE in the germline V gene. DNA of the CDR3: TGTGCCAGCAGCGTGGGGGCAAACGAGCAGTACTTC. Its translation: CASSVGANEQYF.

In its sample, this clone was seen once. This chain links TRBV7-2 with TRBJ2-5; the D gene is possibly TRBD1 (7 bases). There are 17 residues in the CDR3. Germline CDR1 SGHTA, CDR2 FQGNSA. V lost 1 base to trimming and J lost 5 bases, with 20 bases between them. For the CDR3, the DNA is TGTGCCAGCAGCTTAGAGTACAGGGGAAATGGAGGGGAGACCCAGTACTTC. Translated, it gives CASSLEYRGNGGETQYF.

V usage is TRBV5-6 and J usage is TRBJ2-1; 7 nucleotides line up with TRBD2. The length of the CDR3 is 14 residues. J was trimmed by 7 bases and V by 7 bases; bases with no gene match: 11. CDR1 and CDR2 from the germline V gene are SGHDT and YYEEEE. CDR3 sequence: CASRSGLGGNEQFF. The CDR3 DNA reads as TGTGCCAGCCGTTCGGGGCTCGGGGGGAATGAGCAGTTCTTC. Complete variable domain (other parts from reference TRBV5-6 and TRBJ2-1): DAGVTQSPTHLIKTRGQQVTLRCSPKSGHDTVSWYQQALGQGPQFIFQYYEEEERQRGNFPDRFSGHQFPNYSSELNVNALLLGDSALYLCASRSGLGGNEQFFGPGTRLTVL.

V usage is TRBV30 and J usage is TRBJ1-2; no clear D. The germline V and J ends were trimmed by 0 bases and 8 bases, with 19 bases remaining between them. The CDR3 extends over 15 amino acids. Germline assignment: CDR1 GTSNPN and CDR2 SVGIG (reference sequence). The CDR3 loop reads CAWSVSGLLKEGYTF. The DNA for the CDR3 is TGTGCCTGGAGTGTATCTGGACTCCTAAAGGAGGGCTACACCTTC.

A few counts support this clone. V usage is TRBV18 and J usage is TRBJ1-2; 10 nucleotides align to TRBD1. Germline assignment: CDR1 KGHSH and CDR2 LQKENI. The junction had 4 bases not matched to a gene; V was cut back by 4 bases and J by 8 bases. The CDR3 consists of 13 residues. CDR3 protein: CASSQMGQGGYTF. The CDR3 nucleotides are TGTGCCAGCTCACAAATGGGACAGGGGGGCTACACCTTC.

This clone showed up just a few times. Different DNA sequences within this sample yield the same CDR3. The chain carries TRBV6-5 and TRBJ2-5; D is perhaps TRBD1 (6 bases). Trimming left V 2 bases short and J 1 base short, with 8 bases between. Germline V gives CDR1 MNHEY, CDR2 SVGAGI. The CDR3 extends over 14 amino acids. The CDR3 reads CASSYLDSQETQYF. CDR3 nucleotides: TGTGCCAGCAGTTACCTGGACAGCCAAGAGACCCAGTACTTC.

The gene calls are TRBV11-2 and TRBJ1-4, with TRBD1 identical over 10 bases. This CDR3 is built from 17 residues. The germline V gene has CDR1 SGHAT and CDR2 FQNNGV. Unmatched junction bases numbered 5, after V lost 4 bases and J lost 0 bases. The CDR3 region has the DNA TGTGCCAGCAGCTCGGGACAGGGGTGGGCAACTAATGAAAAACTGTTTTTT. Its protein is CASSSGQGWATNEKLFF.

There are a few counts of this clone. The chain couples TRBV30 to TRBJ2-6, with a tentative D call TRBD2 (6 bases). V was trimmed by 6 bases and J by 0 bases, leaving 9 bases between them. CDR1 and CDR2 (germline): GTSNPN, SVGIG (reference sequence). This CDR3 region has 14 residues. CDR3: CACQEGSGANVLTF. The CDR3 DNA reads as TGTGCCTGCCAGGAGGGCTCTGGGGCCAACGTCCTGACTTTC.

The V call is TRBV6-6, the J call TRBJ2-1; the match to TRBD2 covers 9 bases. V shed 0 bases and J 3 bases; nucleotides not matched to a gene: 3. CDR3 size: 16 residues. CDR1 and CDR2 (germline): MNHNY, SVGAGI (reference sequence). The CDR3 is CASSYSAGGIYNEQFF. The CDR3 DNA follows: TGTGCCAGCAGTTACTCCGCGGGAGGGATCTACAATGAGCAGTTCTTC.

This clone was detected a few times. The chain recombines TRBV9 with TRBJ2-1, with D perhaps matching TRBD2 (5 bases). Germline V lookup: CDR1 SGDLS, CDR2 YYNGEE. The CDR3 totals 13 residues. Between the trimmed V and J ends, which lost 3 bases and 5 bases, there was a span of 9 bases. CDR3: CASSGRTHNEQFF. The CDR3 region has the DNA TGTGCCAGCAGCGGGAGGACCCACAATGAGCAGTTCTTC.